This T cell receptor beta chain comes out of a study of cytomegalovirus exposure and HLA in healthy donors. Points from the study as a whole: With later analysis, a missense DCLRE1C variant became linked to TCR beta V- and J-gene trimming. Sequencing artifact likely explains a cluster of highly shared sequence variants.

Germline CDR1 is SGHDT and CDR2 is YYEEEE. Trimming cost V 4 bases and J 7 bases; bases outside gene matches: 7. The length of the CDR3 is 13 residues. This PCR relied on a set of 60 Vbeta primers and 13 Jbeta primers. TCRdb's copy holds only in-frame clones and misses some; the assay was immunoSEQ multiplex PCR. The sample has roughly 77,000 clones, about two thirds seen once; the top ten hold about 12%. Within the sample, this clone is medium-sized. No antigen is known for it. The V gene is TRBV5-6, the J gene TRBJ1-2; 7 bases agree with TRBD1. Sequencing was performed on PBMCs. The sequence was collected from a woman aged 40 to 50 in good health and CMV-seropositive. This CDR3 is CASSTGQSSGYTF. The DNA for the CDR3 is TGTGCCAGCAGCACGGGACAGAGTAGTGGCTACACCTTC.